This is a list of T cell receptor beta chains from one sample in a study of beta chain features in type 1 diabetes. Sequenced by immunoSEQ multiplex PCR; TCRdb stores in-frame clones only, minus some. Altogether approximately 160,000 clones are present, about 9.3% being singletons, with the ten largest covering more than 0.4%. The sequencing sample was made of central memory CD4+ T cells from blood. The receptor set was obtained from a man in his thirties or forties with type 1 diabetes. The CDR3 runs from the conserved cysteine through the conserved F or W. Fields, in order: clone size, V gene, J gene, D gene, CDR3 DNA, CDR3 protein. A D gene is named only where the DNA matches it firmly. A row's size may be missing; if present it is once, few, many or a size class.

>.|TRBV7-2|TRBJ1-5|.
TGTGCCAGCAGTCGAGACAATCAGCCCCAGCATTTT
CASSRDNQPQHF
>few|TRBV4-3|TRBJ1-5|.
TGCGCCAGCAGCCAAATAACAGGGATTCAGCCCCAGCATTTT
CASSQITGIQPQHF
>.|TRBV7-2|TRBJ2-1|.
TGTGCCAGCAGCCAGCGCCTGGCCAATGAGCAGTTCTTC
CASSQRLANEQFF
>few|TRBV10-3|TRBJ2-2|TRBD2
TGTGCCATCAGTCCGGGACTACCGATTGTCACCGGGGAGCTGTTTTTT
CAISPGLPIVTGELFF
>few|TRBV7-9|TRBJ2-7|TRBD1
TGTGCCAGCAGCTTCGACAGGGGCAGGTCCTACGAGCAGTACTTC
CASSFDRGRSYEQYF
>few|TRBV7-7|TRBJ2-5|TRBD1
TGTGCTAGCAGTTCATCAGGGGGCACAGAGACCCAGTACTTC
CASSSSGGTETQYF
>few|TRBV30|TRBJ2-3|.
TGTGCCTGGAGTGAGGCTAGCGCTAGAGCAGATACGCAGTATTTT
CAWSEASARADTQYF
>few|TRBV2|TRBJ2-1|TRBD2
TGTGCCAGCAAGGATAGCGGGAGTTCTGAGCAGTTCTTC
CASKDSGSSEQFF
>few|TRBV5-1|TRBJ2-2|TRBD2
TGCGCCAGCAGCTCAACTAGCGGCACCGGGGAGCTGTTTTTT
CASSSTSGTGELFF
>few|TRBV5-1|TRBJ2-5|.
TGCGCCAGCAGCTCGGGACAACCAGAGACCCAGTACTTC
CASSSGQPETQYF
>.|TRBV12-5|TRBJ1-1|TRBD1
TGTGCTAGTTCATCCGGCCGGACAGGCTACACTGAAGCTTTCTTT
CASSSGRTGYTEAFF
>few|TRBV7-2|TRBJ1-3|.
TGTGCCAGCAGCTTAGGACACTCTGGAAACACCATATATTTT
CASSLGHSGNTIYF
>few|TRBV7-2|TRBJ2-2|.
TGTGCCAGCAGCTTAGATCCAGGGAACACCGGGGAGCTGTTTTTT
CASSLDPGNTGELFF
>.|TRBV29-1|TRBJ1-1|.
TGCAGCGCCATTAAATCGGGGTTTGAAGCTTTCTTT
CSAIKSGFEAFF
>.|TRBV29-1|TRBJ2-5|.
TGCAGCGTTATGCGAGAGACCCAGTACTTC
CSVMRETQYF
>few|TRBV25-1|TRBJ2-5|.
TGTGCCAGCAGTGAATATGGGGGGCAAGAGACCCAGTACTTC
CASSEYGGQETQYF
>.|TRBV7-8|TRBJ2-4|.
TGTGCCAGCACCTTCGCCCCCGGGGCCAAAAACATTCAGTACTTC
CASTFAPGAKNIQYF
>.|TRBV28|TRBJ2-3|TRBD2
TGTGCCAGCAGTTCCTCGGGACTAGCGCCATACACAGATACGCAGTATTTT
CASSSSGLAPYTDTQYF
>few|TRBV7-2|TRBJ2-1|TRBD2
TGTGCCAGCAGCTTACTAGCGGGAGGAATCAATGAGCAGTTCTTC
CASSLLAGGINEQFF
>.|TRBV18|TRBJ2-1|TRBD1
TGTGCCAGCTCACTATACAGGGGGTGGATTGAGCAGTTCTTC
CASSLYRGWIEQFF
>.|TRBV7-2|TRBJ1-3|.
TGTGCCAGCAGCCCTCTAGCGAGCTCTGGAAACACCATATATTTT
CASSPLASSGNTIYF
>.|TRBV7-3|TRBJ1-1|TRBD1
TGTGCCAGCAGCGGCTCCGGGACAGCGAACACTGAAGCTTTCTTT
CASSGSGTANTEAFF
>.|TRBV15|TRBJ2-7|.
TGTGCCACCAGCAGAGATAGAGGGCGCGAGCAGTACTTC
CATSRDRGREQYF
>.|TRBV7-3|TRBJ2-3|.
TGTGCCAGCGCGGTGACAGATACGCAGTATTTT
CASAVTDTQYF
>.|TRBV7-3|TRBJ2-2|.
TGTGCCAGCAGCTTGTCTCCGACAGGCGGGGAGCTGTTTTTT
CASSLSPTGGELFF
>few|TRBV27|TRBJ2-1|TRBD2
TGTGCCAGTTCCAGGCTAGCGGAATACAATGAGCAGTTCTTC
CASSRLAEYNEQFF
>.|TRBV15|TRBJ2-1|.
TGTGCCACCAGCAGAGATGGCAAATCCTACAATGAGCAGTTCTTC
CATSRDGKSYNEQFF
>few|TRBV7-2|TRBJ1-3|TRBD1
TGTGCCAGCAGCTTAGGTGGACAGGGGGCGTTGGGAAACACCATATATTTT
CASSLGGQGALGNTIYF
>few|TRBV29-1|TRBJ2-1|TRBD2
TGCAGCGTTGAAGGGGGGCCTAGCGGGCAGAGCTCCTACAATGAGCAGTTCTTC
CSVEGGPSGQSSYNEQFF
>.|TRBV10-3|TRBJ1-5|.
TGTGCCATCAGCGCCGGGGGGGTAGGGGGTCAGCCCCAGCATTTT
CAISAGGVGGQPQHF
>.|TRBV7-8|TRBJ2-7|TRBD1
TGTGCCAGCAGCGGGACAGGGGTCTACGAGCAGTACTTC
CASSGTGVYEQYF
>few|TRBV27|TRBJ1-1|.
TGTGCCAGCACCCTTAGAGGGAGTGGAAAAGCTTTCTTT
CASTLRGSGKAFF
>few|TRBV6-1|TRBJ1-5|.
TGTGCCAGCAGTGAAGTGCGTGGGGATGTTCGGGGGCCCCAGCATTTT
CASSEVRGDVRGPQHF
>.|TRBV7-9|TRBJ1-2|.
TGTGCCACAGATGGGGTCGCCCTAGGAGGCTATGGCTACACCTTC
CATDGVALGGYGYTF
>.|TRBV2|TRBJ2-7|TRBD2
TGTGCCAGCTCTAGCGGGCCTAGCTCCTACGAGCAGTACTTC
CASSSGPSSYEQYF
>.|TRBV7-2|TRBJ2-7|.
TGTGCCGGGGCGACATCCTCCTACGAGCAGTACTTC
CAGATSSYEQYF
>.|TRBV27|TRBJ2-3|TRBD2
TGTGCCAGCAGCCCTCGGAGGGCTAGCGGTACAGATACGCAGTATTTT
CASSPRRASGTDTQYF
>few|TRBV7-3|TRBJ2-3|TRBD2
TGTGCCAGCAGCTCACCGGGGGGGTCGGATACGCAGTATTTT
CASSSPGGSDTQYF
>few|TRBV4-2|TRBJ2-7|TRBD2
TGTGCCAGCAGCCAACCACAGACTAGCGGGAGTAAAATCTACGAGCAGTACTTC
CASSQPQTSGSKIYEQYF
>.|TRBV7-8|TRBJ2-1|.
TGTGCCAGCAGCTTAGACAGGGCGGATGAGCAGTTCTTC
CASSLDRADEQFF
>.|TRBV11-2|TRBJ2-1|.
TGTGCCAGCACCGTGGGGACTCGATACAATGAGCAGTTCTTC
CASTVGTRYNEQFF
>.|TRBV7-9|TRBJ2-5|.
TGTGCCAGCAGCTTAGAGGGGGATTGGAGAGAGACCCAGTACTTC
CASSLEGDWRETQYF
>.|TRBV5-1|TRBJ2-3|TRBD1
TGCGCCAGCAGCCCGACAGGGAAAAGCACAGATACGCAGTATTTT
CASSPTGKSTDTQYF
>.|TRBV4-1|TRBJ2-2|TRBD2
TGCGCCAGCAGCCAGACTAGCGCGCACACCGGGGAGCTGTTTTTT
CASSQTSAHTGELFF
>few|TRBV5-4|TRBJ1-2|TRBD1
TGCGCCAGCAGCCAAGGACAGGGACTGGGCTACACCTTC
CASSQGQGLGYTF
>.|TRBV5-1|TRBJ2-7|.
TGCGCCAGCAGCTTGGTCCAGGACTTCTTATCCTACGAGCAGTACTTC
CASSLVQDFLSYEQYF
>.|TRBV7-9|TRBJ2-5|.
TGTGCCAGCAGCTCGCCACCGGGACTGAATCAAGAGACCCAGTACTTC
CASSSPPGLNQETQYF
>few|TRBV7-2|TRBJ2-7|.
TGTGCCAGCAGCCGCCTCCCCGGACTATCTTTCTACGAGCAGTACTTC
CASSRLPGLSFYEQYF
>.|TRBV30|TRBJ2-5|.
TGTGCCTGGAGTCCCGGGACTTTCTCTCCGACCCAGTACTTC
CAWSPGTFSPTQYF
>.|TRBV7-2|TRBJ2-2|TRBD2
TGTGCCAGCAGAAGGACTAGCGGGCCCCCGGGGACCGGGGAGCTGTTTTTT
CASRRTSGPPGTGELFF
>few|TRBV6-6|TRBJ2-7|TRBD2
TGTGCCAGCAGGGTAGCTAGCGGAGGCTACGAGCAGTACTTC
CASRVASGGYEQYF
>once|TRBV5-4|TRBJ1-1|.
TGTGCCAGCAGCTTGGAACAGTATAACACTGAAGCTTTCTTT
CASSLEQYNTEAFF
>few|TRBV6-5|TRBJ2-5|.
TGTGCCAGCAGCACCCCCTCAGCAGGGGAAGAGACCCAGTACTTC
CASSTPSAGEETQYF
>.|TRBV6-5|TRBJ1-1|TRBD1
TGTGCCAGCAGTCTCACAGGGGGTCACACTGAAGCTTTCTTT
CASSLTGGHTEAFF
>.|TRBV9|TRBJ2-3|.
TGTGCCAGCAGCCCCCGGGATGGGATAGGAACCTATACGCAGTATTTT
CASSPRDGIGTYTQYF